This passage covers 21 T cell receptor beta chains from one sample sequenced in a study of early T cells in non-severe SARS-CoV-2 infection. Via MiXCR, TCRdb re-called the 5' RACE reads, giving one row per CDR3 protein. The table shows 50,000 to 70,000 distinct CDR3 sequences, with around 12% occurring only once. The sequenced sample consisted of whole blood. These receptor sequences come from an adult who was a healthcare worker with PCR-confirmed SARS-CoV-2 infection or an uninfected control (not recorded which).

Of note for this clonotype: A junction boundary mismatches the germline segment, possibly from a read error. The chain recombines TRBV5-1 with TRBJ2-5; D unresolved. Germline V gene sequence: CDR1 SGHRS, CDR2 YFSETQ. The CDR3 covers 12 residues. CDR3 residues: CASSLANPPRHF. CDR3 sequence (DNA): TGCGCCAGCAGCTTGGCCAACCCACCTCGGCACTTC.

Here the CDR3 reads CSLQTGTSKFF. The CDR3 nucleotides read TGCAGCCTCCAGACCGGGACTAGTAAGTTCTTC. The V gene is TRBV29-1, the J gene TRBJ2-1, with TRBD2 identical over 8 bases. Unmatched junction bases numbered 11, after V lost 8 bases and J lost 14 bases. Germline CDR1 SQVTM, CDR2 ANQGSEA. This CDR3 is built from 11 residues.

A remark on this clonotype: A much more abundant neighbour one base away suggests this may be a read error. V is TRBV9 and J is TRBJ2-3; D may be TRBD1 (6 bases). Looked up from germline, CDR1 is SGDLS and CDR2 is YYNGEE. V was clipped by 0 bases and J by 2 bases, with 16 bases between them. The CDR3 is 17 amino acids. The CDR3 is CASSVEPSRGSTDTQYF. In DNA, the CDR3 is TGTGCCAGCAGCGTAGAGCCTAGCAGGGGTTCCACAGATACGCAGTATTTT.

The sample holds a few counts of this clonotype. The chain joins TRBV10-2 to TRBJ2-1, with D possibly matching TRBD1 (6 bases). Germline CDR1 and CDR2: WSHSY and SAAADI. Trimming shortened V by 8 bases and J by 7 bases, and 21 bases separated the two germline ends. This CDR3 contains 15 residues. CDR3 nucleotide sequence: TGCGCCAGCGGGGGCACAGGTTCAGGTAGGAATGAGCAGTTCTTC. Translation gives CASGGTGSGRNEQFF.

This clonotype was recorded only once. A single base separates this from a much larger clone, so it may be a read error. The J gene is TRBJ1-5, the V gene TRBV3-1; D remains unclear. Germline V lookup: CDR1 LGHDT, CDR2 YNNKEL (reference sequence). V lost 0 bases, J lost 9 bases, and 9 bases lay in between. CDR3 length equals 13 residues. The CDR3 here is CASSQEVSRPQHF. CDR3 sequence (DNA): TGTGCCAGCAGCCAAGAGGTGAGTCGGCCCCAGCATTTT.

The chain has TRBV9 and TRBJ2-3, with 9 bases matching TRBD2. Germline lookup yields CDR1 SGDLS and CDR2 YYNGEE. This CDR3 comprises 21 residues. V was clipped by 4 bases and J by 1 base; unmatched bases: 22. CDR3 coding DNA: TGTGCCAGCAGCCCGCCGGGACTCGGTAAGAGCGGGGGGCCCCGCACAGATACGCAGTATTTT. This encodes CASSPPGLGKSGGPRTDTQYF.

A few counts support this clonotype. CDR3 in amino acids: CASSYSLPTYEQYF. DNA of the CDR3: TGTGCCAGCAGTTACTCACTCCCAACCTACGAGCAGTACTTC. The rearrangement uses TRBV6-2 or TRBV6-3 and TRBJ2-7, with unresolved D. V shed 0 bases and J shed 2 bases, with 8 bases lying between them. In germline, CDR1 is MNHEY, CDR2 SVGEGT. This CDR3 region has 14 residues.

This clonotype was found a few times. V usage is TRBV12-3 or TRBV12-4 and J usage is TRBJ1-6; D is uncertain. The germline V and J ends were trimmed by 6 bases and 9 bases, with 15 bases remaining between them. The CDR3 is 14 residues long. The chain's CDR3 is CASRTRTVGSPLHF. CDR3 DNA: TGTGCCAGCAGAACTAGGACTGTGGGTTCACCCCTCCACTTT.

Note on this clonotype: A read error may explain this, as a much larger clone is one base away. This chain connects TRBV5-4 to TRBJ1-4; 8 positions match TRBD1. In germline, CDR1 is SGHNT, CDR2 YYREEE (reference sequence). The CDR3 has 17 amino acids. DNA for the CDR3: TGTGCCGGCAGCTTGTACCGAAGCACAGGGGGACGGGAAAAACTGTTTTTT. This sequence encodes CAGSLYRSTGGREKLFF.

The chain combines TRBV10-3 with TRBJ2-7; no clear D gene. The ends were cut back, 0 bases at V and 1 base at J, with 13 bases in the middle. The CDR3 is 16 residues long. Looked up from germline, CDR1 is ENHRY and CDR2 is SYGVKD. The CDR3 here is CAISESIQAGSYEQYF. Here the CDR3 DNA reads TGTGCCATCAGTGAGTCGATTCAGGCCGGATCCTACGAGCAGTACTTC.

This chain uses TRBV19 with TRBJ1-2; maybe TRBD1 (5 bases). V lost 3 bases, J lost 3 bases, and 8 bases lay in between. CDR3 length equals 13 residues. Germline V gene data show CDR1 as LNHDA and CDR2 as SQIVND (reference sequence). The CDR3 protein is CASSMGQYYGYTF. CDR3 bases: TGTGCCAGTAGTATGGGGCAGTACTATGGCTACACCTTC.

On this clonotype: One end of the junction is discordant with germline, which a read error may explain. CDR3 protein: CTSSLAYEQYF. As DNA, the CDR3 is TGTACCAGCAGCCTCGCCTACGAGCAGTACTTC. The chain recombines TRBV11-2 with TRBJ2-7; D uncertain. This CDR3 is 11 amino acids long. Germline V gene sequence: CDR1 SGHAT, CDR2 FQNNGV.

This clonotype was counted at least ten times. The chain uses TRBV5-4 and TRBJ2-3; 13 bases map to TRBD2. From germline, CDR1 is SGHNT and CDR2 YYREEE (reference sequence). This CDR3 spans 19 amino acids. Germline trimming cut 3 bases from V and 5 bases from J; bases unmatched to any gene: 15. The CDR3 is CASSSSYRRTSGGIDTQYF. The DNA for the CDR3 is TGTGCCAGCAGCTCGTCTTATCGAAGGACTAGCGGGGGAATAGATACGCAGTATTTT.

The V gene is TRBV2, the J gene TRBJ2-5, with 10 positions matching TRBD2. V gave up 8 bases and J gave up 6 bases; unmatched junction bases: 9. The germline CDR1 and CDR2 sequences are SNHLY and FYNNEI. This CDR3 spans 14 amino acids. The CDR3 loop reads CASRSGSGGKTQYF. In DNA, the CDR3 is TGTGCCAGCCGGTCGGGTAGCGGGGGGAAGACCCAGTACTTC.

The genes are TRBV20-1 and TRBJ2-5; 9 bases align to TRBD2. The germline V gene has CDR1 DFQATT and CDR2 SNEGSKA (reference sequence). The CDR3 extends over 15 amino acids. The trim removed 1 base at V and 5 bases at J, leaving 8 bases unmatched. For the CDR3, the DNA is TGCAGTGCTAGAGCTGGTAGCGGGGGAGGTGAGACCCAGTACTTC. Its translation is CSARAGSGGGETQYF.

The table lists this clonotype with a few counts. V and J are TRBV7-9 and TRBJ2-7; tentatively, D is TRBD2 (5 bases). The CDR3 has 15 residues. The germline gives CDR1 SEHNR, CDR2 FQNEAQ (reference sequence). V was clipped by 2 bases and J by 3 bases, with 14 bases between them. The CDR3 sequence: CASSLLSGGGYEQYF. As DNA, the CDR3 is TGTGCCAGCAGCTTATTGTCCGGAGGTGGCTACGAGCAGTACTTC.

The rearrangement links TRBV5-6 to TRBJ1-4; 7 bases align to TRBD1. The ends lost 2 bases at V and 13 bases at J; junction bases unmatched: 8. This CDR3 has 13 amino acids. From germline, CDR1 is SGHDT and CDR2 YYEEEE. The CDR3 nucleotides are TGTGCCAGCAGCTTAGAACGGGACAGCGGACTGTTTTTT. It translates to CASSLERDSGLFF.

The chain carries TRBV10-3 and TRBJ2-7; perhaps TRBD2 as D (5 bases). Germline V gene data show CDR1 as ENHRY and CDR2 as SYGVKD. V was trimmed by 3 bases and J by 1 base, leaving 10 bases between them. This CDR3 has 14 residues. CDR3 DNA sequence: TGTGCCATCAGTGACGGTCGGGGATCCTACGAGCAGTACTTC. Amino acids: CAISDGRGSYEQYF.

The V and J genes are TRBV15 and TRBJ1-2; 8 bases agree with TRBD1. Germline-derived CDR1 and CDR2 are LNHNV and YYDKDF (reference sequence). V gave up 3 bases and J gave up 2 bases; unmatched junction bases: 5. The CDR3 consists of 15 residues. In nucleotides, the CDR3 is TGTGCCACCAGCAGGGGCCAGGGGGCGAACTATGGCTACACCTTC. Translating it yields CATSRGQGANYGYTF. The full variable domain, its missing parts supplied by reference TRBV15 and TRBJ1-2, is DAMVIQNPRYQVTQFGKPVTLSCSQTLNHNVMYWYQQKSSQAPKLLFHYYDKDFNNEADTPDNFQSRRPNTSFCFLDIRSPGLGDTAMYLCATSRGQGANYGYTFGSGTRLTVV.

This clonotype has a handful of counts. The chain couples TRBV12-3 or TRBV12-4 to TRBJ1-1; weak D call: TRBD1 (5 bases). The CDR3 totals 14 residues. Deletions cut 2 bases from V and 5 bases from J, with 12 bases between. The CDR3 loop reads CASSLKAGGTEAFF. In DNA form, the CDR3 reads TGTGCCAGCAGTTTAAAGGCCGGGGGAACTGAAGCTTTCTTT.

The chain has TRBV6-6 and TRBJ2-1, with D possibly TRBD1 on 5 matching bases. Per the germline V gene, CDR1 is MNHNY and CDR2 is SVGAGI (reference sequence). The CDR3 consists of 12 residues. Trimming pared 7 bases from V and 7 bases from J, leaving 11 bases between. CDR3 region: CASTLDRNEQFF. The DNA of the CDR3 is TGTGCCAGCACTTTAGACAGAAATGAGCAGTTCTTC.